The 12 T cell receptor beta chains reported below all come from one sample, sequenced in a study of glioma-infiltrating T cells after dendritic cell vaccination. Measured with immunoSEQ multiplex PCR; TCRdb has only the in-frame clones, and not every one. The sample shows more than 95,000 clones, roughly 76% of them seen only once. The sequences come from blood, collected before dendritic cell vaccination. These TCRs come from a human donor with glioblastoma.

CDR3 bases: TGTGCCAGCAGCTACAACATGGGGGCAGTTCCATACGAGCAGTACTTC. This encodes CASSYNMGAVPYEQYF. The V and J genes are TRBV7-8 and TRBJ2-7; maybe TRBD1 (6 bases). The germline CDR1 and CDR2 sequences are SGHVS and FQNEAQ. Between the trimmed V and J ends, which lost 4 bases and 4 bases, there was a span of 20 bases. This CDR3 is 16 amino acids long.

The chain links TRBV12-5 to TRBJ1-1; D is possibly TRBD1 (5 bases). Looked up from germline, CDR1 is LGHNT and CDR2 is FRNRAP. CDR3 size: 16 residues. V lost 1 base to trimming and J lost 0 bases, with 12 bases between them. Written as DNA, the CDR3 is TGTGCTAGTGGTTTGGCCGAGACAGTTATGAACACTGAAGCTTTCTTT. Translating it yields CASGLAETVMNTEAFF.

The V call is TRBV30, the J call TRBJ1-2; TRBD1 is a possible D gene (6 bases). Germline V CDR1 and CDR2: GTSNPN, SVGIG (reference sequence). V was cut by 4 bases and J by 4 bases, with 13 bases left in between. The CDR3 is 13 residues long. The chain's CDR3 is CAWKIQGSYGYTF. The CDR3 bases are TGTGCCTGGAAAATACAGGGCAGCTATGGCTACACCTTC.

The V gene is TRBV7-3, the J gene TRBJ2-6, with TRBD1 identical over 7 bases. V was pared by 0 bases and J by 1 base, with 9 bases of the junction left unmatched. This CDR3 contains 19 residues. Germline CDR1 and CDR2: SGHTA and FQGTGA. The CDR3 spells CASSLTAGDRVSGANVLTF. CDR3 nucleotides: TGTGCCAGCAGCTTAACGGCAGGAGACAGGGTTTCTGGGGCCAACGTCCTGACTTTC.

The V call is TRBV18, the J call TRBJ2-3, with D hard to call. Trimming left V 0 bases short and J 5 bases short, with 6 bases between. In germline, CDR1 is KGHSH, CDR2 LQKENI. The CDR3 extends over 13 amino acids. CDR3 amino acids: CASSPPVGDTQYF. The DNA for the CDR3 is TGTGCCAGCTCACCACCGGTCGGAGATACGCAGTATTTT. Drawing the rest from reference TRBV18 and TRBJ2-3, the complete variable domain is NAGVMQNPRHLVRRRGQEARLRCSPMKGHSHVYWYRQLPEEGLKFMVYLQKENIIDESGMPKERFSAEFPKEGPSILRIQQVVRGDSAAYFCASSPPVGDTQYFGPGTRLTVL.

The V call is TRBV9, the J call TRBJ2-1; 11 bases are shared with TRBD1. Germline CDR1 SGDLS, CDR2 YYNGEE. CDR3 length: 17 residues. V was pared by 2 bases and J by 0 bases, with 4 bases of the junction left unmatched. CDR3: CASSVGTGGSSYNEQFF. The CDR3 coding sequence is TGTGCCAGCAGCGTTGGGACAGGGGGTAGCTCCTACAATGAGCAGTTCTTC.

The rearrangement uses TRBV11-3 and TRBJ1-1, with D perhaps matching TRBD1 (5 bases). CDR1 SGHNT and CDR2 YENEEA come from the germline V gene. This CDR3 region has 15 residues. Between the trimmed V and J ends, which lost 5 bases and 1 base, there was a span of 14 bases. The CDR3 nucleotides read TGTGCCAGCAGCAAAGGGTTGCAGGGGAACACTGAAGCTTTCTTT. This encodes CASSKGLQGNTEAFF. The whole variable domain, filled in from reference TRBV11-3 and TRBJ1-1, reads EAGVVQSPRYKIIEKKQPVAFWCNPISGHNTLYWYLQNLGQGPELLIRYENEEAVDDSQLPKDRFSAERLKGVDSTLKIQPAELGDSAVYLCASSKGLQGNTEAFFGQGTRLTVV.

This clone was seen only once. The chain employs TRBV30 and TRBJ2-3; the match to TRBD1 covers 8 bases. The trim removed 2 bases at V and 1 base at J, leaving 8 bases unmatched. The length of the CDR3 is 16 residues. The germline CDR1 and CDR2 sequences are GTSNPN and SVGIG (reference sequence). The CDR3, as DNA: TGTGCCTGGAGTCCACCGGGACAGGCTCGCACAGATACGCAGTATTTT. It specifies CAWSPPGQARTDTQYF.

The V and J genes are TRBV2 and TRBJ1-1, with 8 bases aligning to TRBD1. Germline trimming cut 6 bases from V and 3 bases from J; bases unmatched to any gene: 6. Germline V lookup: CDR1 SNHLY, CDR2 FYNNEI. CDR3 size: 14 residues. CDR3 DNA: TGTGCCAGCAGCCGACAGGGGATGGACACTGAAGCTTTCTTT. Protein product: CASSRQGMDTEAFF.

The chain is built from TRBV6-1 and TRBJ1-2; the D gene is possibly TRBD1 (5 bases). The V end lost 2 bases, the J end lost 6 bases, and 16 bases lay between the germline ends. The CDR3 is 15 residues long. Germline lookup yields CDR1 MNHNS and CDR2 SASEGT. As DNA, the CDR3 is TGTGCCAGCAGTGAATTTCCAGGGCAGTTCAATGGCTACACCTTC. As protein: CASSEFPGQFNGYTF.

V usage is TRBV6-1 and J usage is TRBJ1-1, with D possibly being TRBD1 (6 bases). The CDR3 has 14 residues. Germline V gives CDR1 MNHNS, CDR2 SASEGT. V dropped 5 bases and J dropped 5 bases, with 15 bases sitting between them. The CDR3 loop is CASSPEGVLTEAFF. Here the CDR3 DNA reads TGTGCCAGCAGTCCAGAGGGGGTTTTGACTGAAGCTTTCTTT.

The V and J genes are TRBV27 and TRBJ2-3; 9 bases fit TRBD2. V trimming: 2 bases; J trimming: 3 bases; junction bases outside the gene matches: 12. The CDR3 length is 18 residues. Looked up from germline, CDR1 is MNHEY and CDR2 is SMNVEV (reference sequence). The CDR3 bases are TGTGCCAGCAGTTTAAGACCTCGAGCGGGGGGAGGTACAGATACGCAGTATTTT. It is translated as CASSLRPRAGGGTDTQYF.